The source of this TCR beta chain is a study of T cell changes during pregnancy in multiple sclerosis. Produced via immunoSEQ multiplex PCR; TCRdb's table is partial and in-frame only. This table has more than 40,000 clones, 70% to 90% appearing once. The germline CDR1 and CDR2 sequences are SGHRS and YFSETQ. The CDR3 runs to 14 residues. V was trimmed by 0 bases and J by 0 bases, leaving 4 bases between them. Sequencing used CD4+ T cells from peripheral blood mononuclear cells, obtained in the first trimester of pregnancy. V gene TRBV5-1 combines with J gene TRBJ1-5; D is ambiguous. The TCR sequence derives from a female donor with multiple sclerosis, enrolled in a pregnancy study. The CDR3 sequence is CASSLDNSNQPQHF. The CDR3 DNA is TGCGCCAGCAGCTTGGATAATAGCAATCAGCCCCAGCATTTT.